The clone carrying this T cell receptor (beta chain) was counted ten times or more. Its matching antigen is unknown. The data are from a study of T-cell memory formation after mild COVID-19. General study results and limits: The main location of contracting CD4+ clones was CM and EM, and that of contracting CD8+ clones was EMRA.

TCRdb itself ran the 5' RACE reads through MiXCR, one entry per CDR3 protein. The sample records roughly 250,000 distinct CDR3 sequences, about 15% being singletons. The germline gives CDR1 SGHRS, CDR2 YFSETQ. Losses at the gene ends were 1 base for V and 4 bases for J; bases not matched to a gene: 3. The CDR3 spans 14 residues. This clonotype was obtained from a man aged 18 to 30 who had mild COVID-19 (a few samples of this study predate the infection). Cell type and time point are not known. The sample comprised PBMCs or a T cell subset sorted from them (not recorded which). The chain combines TRBV5-1 with TRBJ1-1; the match to TRBD1 covers 8 bases. The CDR3 nucleotides are TGCGCCAGCAGCTTGAGTCAGGGGGCCACTGAAGCTTTCTTT. Amino acids: CASSLSQGATEAFF.